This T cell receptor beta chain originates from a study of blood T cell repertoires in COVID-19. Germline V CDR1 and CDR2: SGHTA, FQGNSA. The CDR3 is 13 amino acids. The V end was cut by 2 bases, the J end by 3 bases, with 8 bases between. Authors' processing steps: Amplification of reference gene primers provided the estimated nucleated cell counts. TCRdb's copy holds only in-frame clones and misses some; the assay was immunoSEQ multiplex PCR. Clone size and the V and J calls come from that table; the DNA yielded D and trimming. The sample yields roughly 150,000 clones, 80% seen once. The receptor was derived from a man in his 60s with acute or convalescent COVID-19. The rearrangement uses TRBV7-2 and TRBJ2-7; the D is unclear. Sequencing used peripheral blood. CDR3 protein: CASSLNPSYEQYF. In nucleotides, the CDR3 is TGTGCCAGCAGCTTAAACCCTAGCTACGAGCAGTACTTC.